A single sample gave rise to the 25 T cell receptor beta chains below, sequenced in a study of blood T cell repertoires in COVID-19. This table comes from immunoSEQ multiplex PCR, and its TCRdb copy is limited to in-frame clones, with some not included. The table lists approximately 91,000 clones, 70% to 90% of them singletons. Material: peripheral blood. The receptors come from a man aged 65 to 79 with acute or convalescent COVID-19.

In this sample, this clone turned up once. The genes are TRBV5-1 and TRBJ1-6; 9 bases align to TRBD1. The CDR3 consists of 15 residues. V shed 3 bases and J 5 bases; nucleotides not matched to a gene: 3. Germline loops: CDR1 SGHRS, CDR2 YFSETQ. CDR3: CASSWGQGDNSPLHF. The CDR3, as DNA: TGCGCCAGCAGCTGGGGACAGGGTGATAATTCACCCCTCCACTTT.

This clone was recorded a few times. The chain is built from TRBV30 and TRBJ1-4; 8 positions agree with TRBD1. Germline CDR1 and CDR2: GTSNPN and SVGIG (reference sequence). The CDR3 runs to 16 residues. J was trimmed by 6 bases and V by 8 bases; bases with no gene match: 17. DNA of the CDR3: TGTGCCCGGGCGGACAGGGAAGTAGGGGTGGATGAAAAACTGTTTTTT. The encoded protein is CARADREVGVDEKLFF.

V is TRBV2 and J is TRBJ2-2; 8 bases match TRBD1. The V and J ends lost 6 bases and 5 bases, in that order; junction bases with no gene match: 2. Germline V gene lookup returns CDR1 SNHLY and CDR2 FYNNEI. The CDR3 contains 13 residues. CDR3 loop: CASRQGVTGELFF. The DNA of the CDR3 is TGTGCCAGCAGACAGGGGGTAACCGGGGAGCTGTTTTTT.

CDR3 amino acids: CASSPTGHNEKLFF. The CDR3, as DNA: TGTGCCAGCAGCCCGACAGGGCATAATGAAAAACTGTTTTTT. The chain couples TRBV11-2 to TRBJ1-4, with TRBD1 matching 7 bases. CDR1 is SGHAT, CDR2 FQNNGV, per germline. With V trimmed by 5 bases and J by 4 bases, 4 bases remained unmatched. This CDR3 has 14 residues.

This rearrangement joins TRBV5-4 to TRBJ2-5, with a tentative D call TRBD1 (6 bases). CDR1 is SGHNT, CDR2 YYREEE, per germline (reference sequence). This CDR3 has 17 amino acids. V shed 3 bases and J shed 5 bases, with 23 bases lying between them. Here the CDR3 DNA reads TGTGCCAGCAGCTCAAACAGTTTAACAGGGATTAGGGAGACCCAGTACTTC. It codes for CASSSNSLTGIRETQYF. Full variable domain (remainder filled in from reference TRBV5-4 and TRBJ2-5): ETGVTQSPTHLIKTRGQQVTLRCSSQSGHNTVSWYQQALGQGPQFIFQYYREEENGRGNFPPRFSGLQFPNYSSELNVNALELDDSALYLCASSSNSLTGIRETQYFGPGTRLLVL.

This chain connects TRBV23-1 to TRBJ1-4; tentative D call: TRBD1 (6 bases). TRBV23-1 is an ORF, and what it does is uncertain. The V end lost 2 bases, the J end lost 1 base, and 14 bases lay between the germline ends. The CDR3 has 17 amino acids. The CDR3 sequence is CASSQISRGGTNEKLFF. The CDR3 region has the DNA TGCGCCAGCAGTCAAATTTCCAGAGGGGGAACTAATGAAAAACTGTTTTTT.

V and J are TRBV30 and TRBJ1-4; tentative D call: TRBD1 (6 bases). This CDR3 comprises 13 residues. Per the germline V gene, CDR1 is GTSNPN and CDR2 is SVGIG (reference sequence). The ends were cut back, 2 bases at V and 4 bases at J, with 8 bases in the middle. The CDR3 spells CAWSNRDNEKLFF. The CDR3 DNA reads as TGTGCCTGGAGTAACAGGGATAATGAAAAACTGTTTTTT.

This CDR3 is CASSPGTSGGWSETQYF. The CDR3 nucleotides read TGTGCCAGCAGCCCTGGGACTAGCGGGGGGTGGTCAGAGACCCAGTACTTC. This chain joins TRBV9 and TRBJ2-5; 15 nucleotides match TRBD2. The CDR3 is 17 residues long. Germline loops: CDR1 SGDLS, CDR2 YYNGEE. V was pared by 4 bases and J by 4 bases, with 8 bases of the junction left unmatched.

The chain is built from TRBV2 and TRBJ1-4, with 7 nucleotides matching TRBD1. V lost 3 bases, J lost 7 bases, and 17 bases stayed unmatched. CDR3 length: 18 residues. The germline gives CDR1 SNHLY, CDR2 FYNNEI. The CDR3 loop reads CASSDPLLRQGDTEKLFF. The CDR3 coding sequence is TGTGCCAGCAGTGATCCCCTCTTACGACAGGGAGATACTGAAAAACTGTTTTTT.

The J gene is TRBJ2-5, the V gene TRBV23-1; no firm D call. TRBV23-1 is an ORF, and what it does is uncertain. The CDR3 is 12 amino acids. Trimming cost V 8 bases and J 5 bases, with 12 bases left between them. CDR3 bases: TGCGCCAGCGAGAGAAAAAAGGAGACCCAGTACTTC. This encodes CASERKKETQYF.

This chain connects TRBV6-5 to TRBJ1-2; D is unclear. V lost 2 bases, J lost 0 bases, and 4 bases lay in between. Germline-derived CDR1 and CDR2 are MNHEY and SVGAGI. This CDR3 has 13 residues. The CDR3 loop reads CASSYGPNYGYTF. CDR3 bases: TGTGCCAGCAGTTACGGGCCTAACTATGGCTACACCTTC.

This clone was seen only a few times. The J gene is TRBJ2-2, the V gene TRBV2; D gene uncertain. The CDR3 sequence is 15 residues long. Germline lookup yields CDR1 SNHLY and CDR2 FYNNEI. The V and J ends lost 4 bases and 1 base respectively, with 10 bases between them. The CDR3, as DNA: TGTGCCAGCAGTGGGCAGAATATGAACACCGGGGAGCTGTTTTTT. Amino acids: CASSGQNMNTGELFF. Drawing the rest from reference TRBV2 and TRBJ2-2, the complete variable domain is EPEVTQTPSHQVTQMGQEVILRCVPISNHLYFYWYRQILGQKVEFLVSFYNNEISEKSEIFDDQFSVERPDGSNFTLKIRSTKLEDSAMYFCASSGQNMNTGELFFGEGSRLTVL.

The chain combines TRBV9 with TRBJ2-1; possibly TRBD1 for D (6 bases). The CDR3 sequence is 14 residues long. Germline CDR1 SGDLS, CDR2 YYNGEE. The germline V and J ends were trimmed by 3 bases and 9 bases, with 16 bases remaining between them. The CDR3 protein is CASSALGQTGEQFF. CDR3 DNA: TGTGCCAGCAGCGCACTAGGACAGACCGGTGAGCAGTTCTTC.

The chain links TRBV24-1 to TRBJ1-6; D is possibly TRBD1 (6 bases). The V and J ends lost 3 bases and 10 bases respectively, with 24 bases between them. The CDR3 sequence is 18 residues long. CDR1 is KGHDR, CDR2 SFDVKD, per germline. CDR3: CATSDPGHHDSYRSPLHF. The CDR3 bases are TGTGCCACCAGTGATCCGGGACACCATGACTCCTATAGATCACCCCTCCACTTT.

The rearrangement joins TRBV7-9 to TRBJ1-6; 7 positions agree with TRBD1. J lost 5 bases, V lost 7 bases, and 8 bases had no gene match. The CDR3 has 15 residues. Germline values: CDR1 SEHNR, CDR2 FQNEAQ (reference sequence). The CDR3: CASKGVDRDNSPLHF. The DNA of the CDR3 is TGTGCCAGCAAGGGGGTCGACAGGGATAATTCACCCCTCCACTTT.

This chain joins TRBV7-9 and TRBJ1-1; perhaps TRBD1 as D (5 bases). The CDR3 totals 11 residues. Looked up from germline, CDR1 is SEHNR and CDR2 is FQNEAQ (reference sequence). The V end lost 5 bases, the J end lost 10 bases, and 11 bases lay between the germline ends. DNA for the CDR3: TGTGCCAGCAGCCGGGGGTCTGGAGCTTTCTTT. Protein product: CASSRGSGAFF.

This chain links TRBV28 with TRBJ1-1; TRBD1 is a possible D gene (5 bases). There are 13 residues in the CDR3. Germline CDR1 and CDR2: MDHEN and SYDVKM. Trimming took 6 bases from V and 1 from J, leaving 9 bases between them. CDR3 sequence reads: CASRLGPNTEAFF. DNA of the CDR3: TGTGCCAGCAGATTGGGGCCGAACACTGAAGCTTTCTTT.

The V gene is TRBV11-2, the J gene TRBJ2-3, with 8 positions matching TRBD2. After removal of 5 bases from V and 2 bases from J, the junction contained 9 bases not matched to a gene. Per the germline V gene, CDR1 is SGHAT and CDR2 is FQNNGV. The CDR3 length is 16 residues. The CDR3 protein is CASSARTSSATDTQYF. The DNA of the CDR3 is TGTGCCAGCAGCGCCCGGACTAGCTCGGCCACAGATACGCAGTATTTT.

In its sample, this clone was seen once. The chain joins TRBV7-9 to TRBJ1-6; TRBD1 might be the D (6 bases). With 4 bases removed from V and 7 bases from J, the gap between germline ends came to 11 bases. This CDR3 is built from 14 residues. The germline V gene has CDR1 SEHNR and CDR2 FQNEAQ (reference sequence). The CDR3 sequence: CASSYEQGNSPLHF. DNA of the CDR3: TGTGCCAGCAGCTACGAACAGGGAAATTCACCCCTCCACTTT.

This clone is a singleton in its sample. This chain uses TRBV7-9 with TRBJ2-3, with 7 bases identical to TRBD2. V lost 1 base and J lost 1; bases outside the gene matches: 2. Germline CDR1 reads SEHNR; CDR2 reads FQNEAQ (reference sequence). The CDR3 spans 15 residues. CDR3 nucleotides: TGTGCCAGCAGCTTAGGTCTAGCGGGCACAGATACGCAGTATTTT. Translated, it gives CASSLGLAGTDTQYF.

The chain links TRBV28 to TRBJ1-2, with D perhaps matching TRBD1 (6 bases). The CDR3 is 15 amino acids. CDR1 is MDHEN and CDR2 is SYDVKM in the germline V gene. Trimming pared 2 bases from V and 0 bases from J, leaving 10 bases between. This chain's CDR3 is CASSLARTANYGYTF. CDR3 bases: TGTGCCAGCAGTTTAGCTCGGACAGCTAACTATGGCTACACCTTC.

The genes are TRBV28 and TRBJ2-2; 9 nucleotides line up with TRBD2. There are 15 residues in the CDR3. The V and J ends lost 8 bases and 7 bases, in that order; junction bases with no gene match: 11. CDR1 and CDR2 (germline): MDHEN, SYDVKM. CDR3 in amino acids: CASSDSGGYIGELFF. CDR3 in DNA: TGTGCCAGCTCTGATAGCGGGGGTTATATCGGGGAGCTGTTTTTT.

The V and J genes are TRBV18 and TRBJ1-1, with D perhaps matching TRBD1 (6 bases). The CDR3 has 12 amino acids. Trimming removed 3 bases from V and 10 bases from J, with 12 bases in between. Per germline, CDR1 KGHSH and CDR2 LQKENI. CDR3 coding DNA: TGTGCCAGCTCACCCGAGGGGGTCCGAGCTTTCTTT. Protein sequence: CASSPEGVRAFF.

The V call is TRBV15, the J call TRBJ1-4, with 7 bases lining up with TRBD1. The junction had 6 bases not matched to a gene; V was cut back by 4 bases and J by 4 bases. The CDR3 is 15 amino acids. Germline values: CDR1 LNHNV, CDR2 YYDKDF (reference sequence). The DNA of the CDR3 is TGTGCCACCAGCACATTGCAGGGGGGTAATGAAAAACTGTTTTTT. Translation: CATSTLQGGNEKLFF.

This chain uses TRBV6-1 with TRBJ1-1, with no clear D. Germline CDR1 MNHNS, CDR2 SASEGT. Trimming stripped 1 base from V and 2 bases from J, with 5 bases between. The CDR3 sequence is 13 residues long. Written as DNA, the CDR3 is TGTGCCAGCAGTGAAGTACAAAACACTGAAGCTTTCTTT. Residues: CASSEVQNTEAFF.